The clone carrying this T cell receptor (beta chain) was observed at least ten times. Individual cDNA molecules carried attached unique molecular identifiers. Using its own MiXCR run on the 5' RACE reads, TCRdb lists one record per CDR3 protein. The sample yields tens of thousands of distinct CDR3 sequences, more than 5.5% seen once. Trimming took 5 bases from V and 0 from J, leaving 12 bases between them. The CDR3 length is 15 residues. Per germline, CDR1 SGHTA and CDR2 FQGTGA. The sample is drawn from a study of early T cells in non-severe SARS-CoV-2 infection. Study-wide context: Sequencing of unsorted whole blood was done on bulk RNA, leaving chains unpaired.

The chain carries TRBV7-3 and TRBJ2-3; D is possibly TRBD1 (6 bases). The sequenced sample was whole blood, obtained at baseline. The source is an adult who was a healthcare worker with PCR-confirmed SARS-CoV-2 infection or an uninfected control (not recorded which). CDR3 amino acids: CASSLQGGSTDTQYF. Here the CDR3 DNA reads TGTGCCAGCAGCCTCCAAGGGGGTAGCACAGATACGCAGTATTTT.